Listed below are T cell receptor beta chains from one sample, sequenced in a study of technical replicates of blood from several donors. Clones were read by immunoSEQ multiplex PCR, and TCRdb kept only the in-frame ones, dropping some. There are some 60,000 clones in the sample; 91% occur only once, and about 3.9% lies in the top ten. The specimen was PBMCs. The receptors derive from a human donor in good health. Some clones in this sample may be carry-over from other donors' samples. CDR3s include the opening cysteine and the closing phenylalanine or tryptophan. The D gene is left open where the match is weak. Clone size is given for some rows only: seen once, a few or many times, or a class if the clone is expanded.

CDR3: CASSRIAGGKETQYF
DNA: TGCGCCAGCAGCCGAATAGCGGGAGGGAAAGAGACCCAGTACTTC
size: .
J: TRBJ2-5
V: TRBV4-1
D: TRBD2

CDR3: CAWRHNGGFYEQYF
DNA: TGTGCCTGGAGACATAACGGAGGCTTCTACGAGCAGTACTTC
size: .
J: TRBJ2-7
V: TRBV30
D: .

CDR3: CAFEAGGTGELFF
DNA: TGTGCCTTTGAGGCAGGGGGGACCGGGGAGCTGTTTTTT
size: .
J: TRBJ2-2
V: TRBV30
D: .

CDR3: CASSTQAGSSYNEQFF
DNA: TGTGCCAGCAGCACCCAAGCGGGAAGCTCCTACAATGAGCAGTTCTTC
size: .
J: TRBJ2-1
V: TRBV11-1
D: TRBD2

CDR3: CASRGARLAGVAEQYF
DNA: TGTGCCAGCAGGGGGGCGCGACTAGCGGGAGTCGCCGAGCAGTACTTC
size: .
J: TRBJ2-7
V: TRBV2
D: TRBD2

CDR3: CATKTGQGAGEQYF
DNA: TGCGCCACAAAGACGGGACAGGGGGCCGGCGAGCAGTACTTC
size: .
J: TRBJ2-7
V: TRBV10-1
D: TRBD1

CDR3: CASSLDGQPPYGYTF
DNA: TGCGCCAGCAGCTTGGATGGACAGCCTCCATATGGCTACACCTTC
size: .
J: TRBJ1-2
V: TRBV5-1
D: .

CDR3: CASRSLWLPNTGELFF
DNA: TGTGCCAGCAGGTCCCTGTGGCTTCCGAACACCGGGGAGCTGTTTTTT
size: .
J: TRBJ2-2
V: TRBV7-8
D: .

CDR3: CASQVAGGPYEQYF
DNA: TGTGCCAGCCAAGTAGCGGGAGGACCCTACGAGCAGTACTTC
size: .
J: TRBJ2-7
V: TRBV27
D: TRBD2

CDR3: CASSRGTSVYNEQFF
DNA: TGCGCCAGCAGCAGGGGGACTAGCGTCTACAATGAGCAGTTCTTC
size: once
J: TRBJ2-1
V: TRBV5-1
D: TRBD2

CDR3: CASSEGQGSNYGYTF
DNA: TGTGCCAGCAGCGAAGGACAGGGAAGTAACTATGGCTACACCTTC
size: once
J: TRBJ1-2
V: TRBV6-4
D: TRBD1

CDR3: CASSLTGSYGYTF
DNA: TGTGCCAGCAGCTTGACAGGGAGCTATGGCTACACCTTC
size: once
J: TRBJ1-2
V: TRBV5-5
D: .

CDR3: CASSTKLAGVDEQYF
DNA: TGTGCCAGCAGCACCAAGCTAGCGGGCGTTGACGAGCAGTACTTC
size: .
J: TRBJ2-7
V: TRBV13
D: TRBD2